One sample yielded the 27 T cell receptor beta chains listed below, sequenced in a study of cytomegalovirus exposure and HLA in healthy donors. PCR primers comprised 60 Vbeta and 13 Jbeta primers. Method: immunoSEQ multiplex PCR; TCRdb's copy keeps in-frame clones and lacks some. The listing records about 55,000 clones. The sequenced sample consisted of PBMCs. The receptor set was obtained from a woman in her sixties in good health and CMV-seropositive.

CDR3: CASSAGGTEAFF. Here the CDR3 DNA reads TGTGCCAGCAGCGCGGGGGGCACTGAAGCTTTCTTT. The genes are TRBV9 and TRBJ1-1; maybe TRBD1 (5 bases). V gave up 3 bases and J gave up 4 bases, with 7 bases separating them. Germline CDR1 and CDR2: SGDLS and YYNGEE. The CDR3 is made up of 12 amino acids.

The V call is TRBV6-5, the J call TRBJ2-7; D is unclear. The V gene's germline CDR1 is MNHEY and CDR2 SVGAGI. V was cut by 0 bases and J by 0 bases, with 12 bases left in between. CDR3 length: 16 residues. The CDR3 loop is CASSYSVNPSSYEQYF. DNA for the CDR3: TGTGCCAGCAGTTACTCGGTAAATCCGAGCTCCTACGAGCAGTACTTC.

The chain is built from TRBV10-3 and TRBJ1-4; TRBD1 matches at 9 bases. Germline V lookup: CDR1 ENHRY, CDR2 SYGVKD. The trim removed 0 bases at V and 10 bases at J, leaving 6 bases unmatched. The CDR3 sequence is 15 residues long. CDR3 amino acids: CAISESGQGFGKLFF. The CDR3 DNA is TGTGCCATCAGTGAGTCGGGACAGGGTTTCGGAAAACTGTTTTTT.

V is TRBV4-1 and J is TRBJ2-7; 11 bases line up with TRBD2. V was clipped by 3 bases and J by 2 bases; unmatched bases: 6. The CDR3 runs 16 residues. CDR1 is MGHRA, CDR2 YSYEKL, per germline. This CDR3 reads CASSQETSGAAYEQYF. CDR3 in DNA: TGCGCCAGCAGCCAGGAGACTAGCGGGGCCGCCTACGAGCAGTACTTC.

The CDR3 nucleotides are TGTGCCAGCTCGCGCCGGGACAGGGGGGTGCAGCCCCAGCATTTT. Amino acids: CASSRRDRGVQPQHF. The chain joins TRBV18 to TRBJ1-5, with 11 positions matching TRBD1. Trimming at V came to 6 bases and at J to 7 bases, leaving 8 bases not matched to a gene. CDR1 is KGHSH and CDR2 is LQKENI in the germline V gene. CDR3 length equals 15 residues.

The chain joins TRBV9 to TRBJ1-4; no reliable D call. CDR1 SGDLS and CDR2 YYNGEE come from the germline V gene. V was shortened by 1 base and J by 6 bases, with 13 bases between the two germline ends. The CDR3 consists of 15 residues. CDR3 amino acids: CASSVRGSVDEKLFF. CDR3 nucleotide sequence: TGTGCCAGCAGCGTACGGGGTTCGGTAGATGAAAAACTGTTTTTT.

V gene TRBV4-3 combines with J gene TRBJ2-7; a possible D gene is TRBD1 (6 bases). The CDR3 has 15 residues. Trimming removed 5 bases at V and 1 base at J, with 15 bases between. Germline lookup yields CDR1 LGHNA and CDR2 YSLEER. CDR3 amino acids: CASSSGVTQSYEQYF. In nucleotides, the CDR3 is TGCGCCAGCAGCTCAGGGGTAACCCAATCCTACGAGCAGTACTTC.

This chain links TRBV2 with TRBJ2-7; D might be TRBD1 (6 bases). The CDR3 contains 15 residues. The germline gives CDR1 SNHLY, CDR2 FYNNEI. V gave up 6 bases and J gave up 5 bases, with 20 bases separating them. The CDR3 loop reads CASRTLTGFDDEQYF. CDR3 DNA: TGTGCCAGCAGGACCCTCACAGGGTTTGACGACGAGCAGTACTTC. Full variable domain (rest looked up from reference TRBV2 and TRBJ2-7): EPEVTQTPSHQVTQMGQEVILRCVPISNHLYFYWYRQILGQKVEFLVSFYNNEISEKSEIFDDQFSVERPDGSNFTLKIRSTKLEDSAMYFCASRTLTGFDDEQYFGPGTRLTVT.

This rearrangement joins TRBV7-2 to TRBJ2-3; 8 bases align to TRBD1. Trimming removed 4 bases from V and 4 bases from J; junction bases left unmatched: 7. Germline CDR1 SGHTA, CDR2 FQGNSA. The CDR3 runs to 15 residues. The CDR3 DNA is TGTGCCAGCAGCTGGACGACAGGGGCTGCAGATACGCAGTATTTT. Translation gives CASSWTTGAADTQYF.

This chain joins TRBV5-1 and TRBJ2-5; 14 nucleotides line up with TRBD2. This CDR3 spans 17 amino acids. From germline, CDR1 is SGHRS and CDR2 YFSETQ. After removal of 0 bases from V and 5 bases from J, the junction contained 6 bases not matched to a gene. CDR3 bases: TGCGCCAGCAGCTTGGGGGGGACTAGCGGGGGCGCCGAGACCCAGTACTTC. This gives the protein CASSLGGTSGGAETQYF.

The chain uses TRBV19 and TRBJ2-1, with TRBD2 identical over 9 bases. V lost 7 bases, J lost 8 bases, and 18 bases stayed unmatched. The germline V gene has CDR1 LNHDA and CDR2 SQIVND (reference sequence). There are 17 residues in the CDR3. The CDR3 sequence is CASTSLLAGGRADEQFF. In DNA, the CDR3 is TGTGCCAGTACCTCCCTCCTCGCGGGGGGGCGCGCGGATGAGCAGTTCTTC. Using reference TRBV19 and TRBJ2-1 for the parts outside the CDR3, the full variable domain is DGGITQSPKYLFRKEGQNVTLSCEQNLNHDAMYWYRQDPGQGLRLIYYSQIVNDFQKGDIAEGYSVSREKKESFPLTVTSAQKNPTAFYLCASTSLLAGGRADEQFFGPGTRLTVL.

The chain combines TRBV11-2 with TRBJ1-1; D is undetermined. This CDR3 is built from 13 residues. Germline assignment: CDR1 SGHAT and CDR2 FQNNGV. Trimming took 5 bases from V and 7 from J, leaving 14 bases between them. CDR3 sequence: CASSTTSRIEAFF. DNA of the CDR3: TGTGCCAGCAGCACTACCTCGCGGATTGAAGCTTTCTTT.

The chain has TRBV21-1 and TRBJ2-5; the DNA was not compared with TRBD2, the D call given in the table. TRBV21-1 is recorded as a pseudogene. CDR3 length: 18 amino acids. CDR3 coding DNA: TGTGCCAGCAGAAAACCCACCCCAGGAGGGAGGGTAGAGGAGACCCAGTACTTC. It translates to CASRKPTPGGRVEETQYF.

The chain joins TRBV7-9 to TRBJ2-1; D is unclear. Trimming stripped 8 bases from V and 5 bases from J, with 16 bases between. The CDR3 extends over 14 amino acids. Germline lookup yields CDR1 SEHNR and CDR2 FQNEAQ (reference sequence). CDR3 DNA sequence: TGTGCCAGCGGTGGGCCCCAGGTCCACAATGAGCAGTTCTTC. Protein: CASGGPQVHNEQFF.

The chain joins TRBV6-5 to TRBJ1-2; 7 nucleotides line up with TRBD1. Germline V CDR1 and CDR2: MNHEY, SVGAGI. Trimming removed 6 bases from V and 8 bases from J; junction bases left unmatched: 3. The CDR3 is made up of 11 amino acids. The CDR3 spells CASSDRDGYTF. CDR3 DNA sequence: TGTGCCAGCAGCGACAGGGACGGCTACACCTTC.

CDR3 amino acids: CASSPYKLGDQYF. CDR3 DNA: TGCGCCAGCAGCCCGTACAAACTAGGAGACCAGTACTTC. The chain carries TRBV4-1 and TRBJ2-5, with D perhaps matching TRBD2 (5 bases). The V and J ends lost 4 bases and 10 bases respectively, with 16 bases between them. This CDR3 contains 13 residues. The germline V gene encodes CDR1 MGHRA and CDR2 YSYEKL.

This rearrangement joins TRBV2 to TRBJ2-7, with a possible D match to TRBD2 (5 bases). The CDR3 covers 14 residues. V was trimmed by 0 bases and J by 7 bases, leaving 13 bases between them. CDR1 is SNHLY, CDR2 FYNNEI, per germline. The CDR3 nucleotides read TGTGCCAGCAGTGAAGCTCACCTGCCGGGGGAGCAGTACTTC. Translated: CASSEAHLPGEQYF. Full variable domain (outside the CDR3, taken from reference TRBV2 and TRBJ2-7): EPEVTQTPSHQVTQMGQEVILRCVPISNHLYFYWYRQILGQKVEFLVSFYNNEISEKSEIFDDQFSVERPDGSNFTLKIRSTKLEDSAMYFCASSEAHLPGEQYFGPGTRLTVT.

The chain couples TRBV12-5 to TRBJ2-3; D is uncertain. Germline-derived CDR1 and CDR2 are LGHNT and FRNRAP. The length of the CDR3 is 15 residues. The germline V and J ends were trimmed by 3 bases and 2 bases, with 12 bases remaining between them. DNA for the CDR3: TGTGCTAGTGGTTTTTCCCCTCTAGACACAGATACGCAGTATTTT. Translated: CASGFSPLDTDTQYF.

This sequence joins TRBV5-1 and TRBJ1-4; 8 nucleotides line up with TRBD1. This CDR3 comprises 16 residues. Looked up from germline, CDR1 is SGHRS and CDR2 is YFSETQ. The junction had 5 bases not matched to a gene; V was cut back by 0 bases and J by 4 bases. The CDR3 DNA reads TGCGCCAGCAGCTTGGTAGGACAGGGACGTAATGAAAAACTGTTTTTT. This encodes CASSLVGQGRNEKLFF. Variable domain in full (rest from reference TRBV5-1 and TRBJ1-4): KAGVTQTPRYLIKTRGQQVTLSCSPISGHRSVSWYQQTPGQGLQFLFEYFSETQRNKGNFPGRFSGRQFSNSRSEMNVSTLELGDSALYLCASSLVGQGRNEKLFFGSGTQLSVL.

The rearrangement links TRBV5-1 to TRBJ1-2, with TRBD1 as a possible D gene (6 bases). CDR3 length: 12 residues. Trimming took 3 bases from V and 6 from J, leaving 9 bases between them. Germline V gives CDR1 SGHRS, CDR2 YFSETQ. This CDR3 is CASSSQGDGYTF. CDR3 DNA sequence: TGCGCCAGCAGCTCACAGGGTGATGGCTACACCTTC.

V and J are TRBV2 and TRBJ2-2, with 8 bases identical to TRBD1. Germline lookup yields CDR1 SNHLY and CDR2 FYNNEI. The V gene end was trimmed by 8 bases and the J gene end by 6 bases; junction bases not matched to a gene: 11. The CDR3 contains 15 residues. This CDR3 reads CASAEVGQGAGELFF. In DNA form, the CDR3 reads TGTGCCAGCGCTGAAGTAGGACAGGGAGCCGGGGAGCTGTTTTTT.

This chain uses TRBV5-1 with TRBJ2-7, with D possibly being TRBD1 (6 bases). Trimming shortened V by 3 bases and J by 4 bases, and 14 bases separated the two germline ends. Germline V lookup: CDR1 SGHRS, CDR2 YFSETQ. This CDR3 region has 14 residues. For the CDR3, the DNA is TGCGCCAGCAGCTCAACAGGGCTTACGTACGAGCAGTACTTC. Its protein is CASSSTGLTYEQYF.

This chain links TRBV7-9 with TRBJ1-2, with a tentative D call TRBD1 (6 bases). The CDR3 totals 13 residues. The germline gives CDR1 SEHNR, CDR2 FQNEAQ (reference sequence). Trimming stripped 5 bases from V and 5 bases from J, with 12 bases between. CDR3 bases: TGTGCCAGCAGCGTCGGACAGATTTATGGCTACACCTTC. This codes for CASSVGQIYGYTF. Variable domain in full (rest from reference TRBV7-9 and TRBJ1-2): DTGVSQNPRHKITKRGQNVTFRCDPISEHNRLYWYRQTLGQGPEFLTYFQNEAQLEKSRLLSDRFSAERPKGSFSTLEIQRTEQGDSAMYLCASSVGQIYGYTFGSGTRLTVV.

V gene TRBV27 combines with J gene TRBJ1-2, with a possible D match to TRBD1 (6 bases). With 7 bases removed from V and 6 bases from J, the gap between germline ends came to 18 bases. Germline loops: CDR1 MNHEY, CDR2 SMNVEV (reference sequence). This CDR3 spans 14 amino acids. The CDR3 nucleotides are TGTGCCAGCAAATTATTACAGGGAGCAGATGGCTACACCTTC. Protein sequence: CASKLLQGADGYTF.

The V call is TRBV9, the J call TRBJ1-2, with 8 bases identical to TRBD1. After removal of 4 bases from V and 7 bases from J, the junction contained 6 bases not matched to a gene. Germline CDR1 is SGDLS and CDR2 is YYNGEE. The CDR3 length is 13 residues. CDR3 sequence (DNA): TGTGCCAGCAGCCCGACAGGGGACGGTGGCTACACCTTC. Protein product: CASSPTGDGGYTF.

This rearrangement joins TRBV19 to TRBJ2-3; possibly TRBD1 for D (5 bases). The CDR3 covers 15 residues. Germline CDR1 is LNHDA and CDR2 is SQIVND (reference sequence). V was cut by 4 bases and J by 0 bases, with 11 bases left in between. For the CDR3, the DNA is TGTGCCAGTAGTAAGACAGTCCCTAGCACAGATACGCAGTATTTT. This codes for CASSKTVPSTDTQYF.

The chain couples TRBV28 to TRBJ1-6; perhaps TRBD1 as D (5 bases). The CDR3 spans 15 residues. Trimming removed 7 bases from V and 5 bases from J, with 15 bases in between. CDR1 MDHEN and CDR2 SYDVKM come from the germline V gene. The CDR3 bases are TGTGCCAGCATCTCGGGGGGTCGGGATAATTCACCCCTCCACTTT. Its protein is CASISGGRDNSPLHF. Using reference TRBV28 and TRBJ1-6 for the parts outside the CDR3, the full variable domain is DVKVTQSSRYLVKRTGEKVFLECVQDMDHENMFWYRQDPGLGLRLIYFSYDVKMKEKGDIPEGYSVSREKKERFSLILESASTNQTSMYLCASISGGRDNSPLHFGNGTRLTVT.